This T cell receptor (beta chain) was identified during a study of T cells in Graves' hyperthyroidism and ophthalmopathy. Researchers took RNA transcripts and amplified the TCR beta CDR3 regions from them. HTBI primers were the set used in a first-round RT-PCR of the TCR CDR3. TCRdb re-analysed the multiplex PCR reads in MiXCR, keeping a single row per CDR3 protein. The sample yields hundreds of thousands of distinct CDR3 sequences, around 13% seen once. This clonotype was observed a handful of times. The CDR3 is 15 amino acids. Looked up from germline, CDR1 is SGDLS and CDR2 is YYNGEE. The V gene end was trimmed by 3 bases and the J gene end by 2 bases; junction bases not matched to a gene: 5.

This chain links TRBV9 with TRBJ2-7; 10 positions match TRBD2. The receptor's source is a woman aged 50 to 65 with Graves' ophthalmopathy. Sequencing used blood. CDR3 region: CASSATSGTAYEQYF. As DNA, the CDR3 is TGTGCCAGCAGCGCTACTAGCGGGACAGCCTACGAGCAGTACTTC.